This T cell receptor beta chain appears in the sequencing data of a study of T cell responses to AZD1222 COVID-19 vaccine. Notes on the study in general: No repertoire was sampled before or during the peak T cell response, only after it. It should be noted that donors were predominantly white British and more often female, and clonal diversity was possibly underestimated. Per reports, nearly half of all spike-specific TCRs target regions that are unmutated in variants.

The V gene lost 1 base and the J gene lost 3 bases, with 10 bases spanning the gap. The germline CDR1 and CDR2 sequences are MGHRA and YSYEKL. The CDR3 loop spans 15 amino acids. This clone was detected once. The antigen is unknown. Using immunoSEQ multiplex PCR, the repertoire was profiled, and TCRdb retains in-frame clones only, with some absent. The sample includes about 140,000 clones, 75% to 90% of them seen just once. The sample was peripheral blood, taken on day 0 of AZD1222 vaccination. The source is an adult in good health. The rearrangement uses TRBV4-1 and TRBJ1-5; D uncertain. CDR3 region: CASSQAGTYNQPQHF. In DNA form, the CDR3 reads TGCGCCAGCAGCCAAGCCGGAACCTACAATCAGCCCCAGCATTTT.